The 5 T cell receptor beta chains given below trace back to one sample, sequenced in a study of OX40 agonist ivuxolimab in advanced cancers. Sequencing was performed with immunoSEQ multiplex PCR; in TCRdb, only in-frame clones are kept and a portion is missing. The sample consists of fewer than 70,000 clones, around 90% of them appearing once. This sample comprised CD4+ or CD8+ T cells sorted from blood, obtained in a trial of the OX40 agonist ivuxolimab. The source is an adult with an advanced solid tumor such as melanoma, head and neck, liver or kidney cancer.

This chain connects TRBV11-3 to TRBJ2-1, with 14 bases fitting TRBD2. The V gene's germline CDR1 is SGHNT and CDR2 YENEEA. This CDR3 spans 15 amino acids. V lost 5 bases, J lost 8 bases, and 5 bases stayed unmatched. The CDR3 nucleotides read TGTGCCAGCAGCCTCGGGACTAGCGGGAGTGATGAGCAGTTCTTC. Protein sequence: CASSLGTSGSDEQFF.

This chain joins TRBV30 and TRBJ2-1; 13 bases are shared with TRBD2. Germline trimming cut 3 bases from V and 7 bases from J; bases unmatched to any gene: 6. This CDR3 comprises 15 residues. In germline, CDR1 is GTSNPN, CDR2 SVGIG (reference sequence). CDR3 sequence (DNA): TGTGCCTGGAGGGGACTAGCGGGATTAAGGAATGAGCAGTTCTTC. Translating it yields CAWRGLAGLRNEQFF.

V usage is TRBV29-1 and J usage is TRBJ2-7; TRBD2 is a possible D gene (6 bases). From germline, CDR1 is SQVTM and CDR2 ANQGSEA. This CDR3 is 15 amino acids long. The V end lost 7 bases, the J end lost 7 bases, and 26 bases lay between the germline ends. This chain's CDR3 is CSARDPDPGRREQYF. DNA for the CDR3: TGCAGCGCCCGAGACCCGGACCCCGGGAGAAGAGAGCAGTACTTC.

The chain carries TRBV19 and TRBJ1-6; D unresolved. The CDR3 sequence is 16 residues long. Germline V lookup: CDR1 LNHDA, CDR2 SQIVND (reference sequence). V was cut by 6 bases and J by 2 bases, with 14 bases left in between. In DNA form, the CDR3 reads TGTGCCAGTAGGGAAGGATTCATCCCCTATAATTCACCCCTCCACTTT. Encoded protein: CASREGFIPYNSPLHF.

This clone was seen a single time. V and J are TRBV5-1 and TRBJ2-1, with 7 bases identical to TRBD1. The CDR3 runs to 20 residues. Germline V CDR1 and CDR2: SGHRS, YFSETQ. V was pared by 4 bases and J by 4 bases, with 23 bases of the junction left unmatched. The CDR3 spells CASSLFPKTTGVRTYNEQFF. The DNA for the CDR3 is TGCGCCAGCAGCCTCTTTCCGAAAACCACAGGGGTCAGAACATACAATGAGCAGTTCTTC.